A single T cell receptor beta chain is shown here with its context. The data are from a study of OX40 agonist ivuxolimab in advanced cancers. The CDR3 consists of 14 residues. Trimming shortened V by 3 bases and J by 8 bases, and 17 bases separated the two germline ends. Germline loops: CDR1 SGDLS, CDR2 YYNGEE. Using immunoSEQ multiplex PCR, the repertoire was profiled, and TCRdb retains in-frame clones only, with some absent. The data show roughly 50,000 clones, 86% seen once. The sequencing used CD4+ or CD8+ T cells sorted from blood, collected in a trial of the OX40 agonist ivuxolimab. V gene TRBV9 combines with J gene TRBJ1-2, with TRBD1 as a possible D gene (6 bases). The source of this sequence is an adult with an advanced solid tumor such as melanoma, head and neck, liver or kidney cancer. In nucleotides, the CDR3 is TGTGCCAGCAGCGGATTACAGGGAGTTGGAGGCTACACCTTC. Translating gives CASSGLQGVGGYTF. Supplemented by reference TRBV9 and TRBJ1-2, the full variable domain reads DSGVTQTPKHLITATGQRVTLRCSPRSGDLSVYWYQQSLDQGLQFLIQYYNGEERAKGNILERFSAQQFPDLHSELNLSSLELGDSALYFCASSGLQGVGGYTFGSGTRLTVV.